These 11 T cell receptor beta chains share one sample of origin, sequenced in a study of human T cells and chemical hapten exposure. A single record per CDR3 protein comes from TCRdb applying MiXCR to the RACE reads. The sample contains about 360,000 distinct CDR3 sequences, around 4.8% of which appear only once. Noted time point: patch test 1, 2 weeks after DPC sensitization. Described treatment: therapeutic diphenylcyclopropenone sensitization with weekly scalp DPC. Sample: whole blood, taken in connection with sensitization to the hapten diphenylcyclopropenone (DPC). These receptors came from a woman between 50 and 59 years old with alopecia areata. Some clones in this sample may be carry-over from other donors' samples.

This clonotype was counted many times. The genes are TRBV12-2 and TRBJ2-5; the table calls TRBD1, which could not be checked here. TRBV12-2 represents a pseudogene. This CDR3 region has 19 residues. The CDR3 nucleotides are TGTGCAAGTCGCTTACTACCCCTTCGCCTAGACGGCTCCCAAGAGACCCAGTACTTC. Translated, it gives CASRLLPLRLDGSQETQYF.

This clonotype came up a few times. V usage is TRBV6-5 and J usage is TRBJ2-1; D not resolved. Germline V gene sequence: CDR1 MNHEY, CDR2 SVGAGI. The V and J ends lost 2 bases and 4 bases respectively, with 9 bases between them. This CDR3 has 14 residues. In DNA, the CDR3 is TGTGCCAGCAGTTACACGACCAGTTACAATGAGCAGTTCTTC. This codes for CASSYTTSYNEQFF.

The chain couples TRBV10-2 to TRBJ2-3, with D unclear. This CDR3 is 13 amino acids long. The V gene lost 4 bases and the J gene lost 2 bases, with 7 bases spanning the gap. From germline, CDR1 is WSHSY and CDR2 SAAADI. In nucleotides, the CDR3 is TGCGCCAGCAGTGGAGTGGACACAGATACGCAGTATTTT. Translated: CASSGVDTDTQYF.

This chain uses TRBV7-9 with TRBJ1-4; perhaps TRBD1 as D (5 bases). Germline V lookup: CDR1 SEHNR, CDR2 FQNEAQ (reference sequence). This CDR3 contains 16 residues. V lost 5 bases to trimming and J lost 3 bases, with 16 bases between them. This chain's CDR3 is CASSRFPGRSNEKLFF. The CDR3 nucleotides read TGTGCCAGCAGCCGATTCCCGGGACGTTCTAATGAAAAACTGTTTTTT.

This clonotype was counted ten times or more. As DNA, the CDR3 is TGTGCCAGCAGCCAAGATCGACTGGGACCCTCTGGAAACACCATATATTTT. Its translation is CASSQDRLGPSGNTIYF. The chain employs TRBV3-1 and TRBJ1-3; TRBD1 is a possible D gene (5 bases). The V gene's germline CDR1 is LGHDT and CDR2 YNNKEL (reference sequence). There are 17 residues in the CDR3. The V and J ends lost 0 bases and 0 bases respectively, with 12 bases between them. Drawing the rest from reference TRBV3-1 and TRBJ1-3, the complete variable domain is DTAVSQTPKYLVTQMGNDKSIKCEQNLGHDTMYWYKQDSKKFLKIMFSYNNKELIINETVPNRFSPKSPDKAHLNLHINSLELGDSAVYFCASSQDRLGPSGNTIYFGEGSWLTVV.

The sample holds many counts of this clonotype. The genes are TRBV28 and TRBJ1-1; the match to TRBD1 covers 8 bases. This CDR3 spans 15 amino acids. Germline V CDR1 and CDR2: MDHEN, SYDVKM. The V and J ends lost 5 bases and 2 bases, in that order; junction bases with no gene match: 7. The CDR3 reads CASSPHGQGNTEAFF. CDR3 nucleotide sequence: TGTGCCAGCAGTCCCCACGGACAGGGAAACACTGAAGCTTTCTTT.

To note about this clonotype: Possible read error: a much larger clone is one base away. The CDR3 reads CASSYRDMGSDTQYF. For the CDR3, the DNA is TGTGCCAGCAGTTACCGGGACATGGGTTCAGATACGCAGTATTTT. J is TRBJ2-3 and V is TRBV6-5, with a weak D call TRBD1 (6 bases). The germline V gene has CDR1 MNHEY and CDR2 SVGAGI. Between the trimmed V and J ends, which lost 2 bases and 4 bases, there was a span of 13 bases. This CDR3 spans 15 amino acids.

Many counts were recorded for this clonotype. The chain recombines TRBV7-9 with TRBJ1-6; perhaps TRBD1 as D (5 bases). This CDR3 has 13 residues. V was shortened by 5 bases and J by 7 bases, with 9 bases between the two germline ends. Germline V gene lookup returns CDR1 SEHNR and CDR2 FQNEAQ (reference sequence). The chain's CDR3 is CASSQQENSPLHF. CDR3 bases: TGTGCCAGCAGCCAACAGGAAAATTCACCCCTCCACTTT. The variable domain in full, completed from reference TRBV7-9 and TRBJ1-6, reads DTGVSQNPRHKITKRGQNVTFRCDPISEHNRLYWYRQTLGQGPEFLTYFQNEAQLEKSRLLSDRFSAERPKGSFSTLEIQRTEQGDSAMYLCASSQQENSPLHFGNGTRLTVT.

J is TRBJ1-4 and V is TRBV6-6; the D gene is possibly TRBD1 (6 bases). From germline, CDR1 is MNHNY and CDR2 SVGAGI (reference sequence). With 6 bases removed from V and 5 bases from J, the gap between germline ends came to 13 bases. The CDR3 loop spans 14 amino acids. In DNA form, the CDR3 reads TGTGCCAGCAGCTCAGGGGACTTAAATGAAAAACTGTTTTTT. Translating gives CASSSGDLNEKLFF.

This chain connects TRBV12-3 or TRBV12-4 to TRBJ1-5; TRBD1 matches at 7 bases. The CDR3 has 13 amino acids. The ends lost 7 bases at V and 7 bases at J; junction bases unmatched: 7. CDR3 in DNA: TGTGCCAGCAACCAGGGGGGAGGACAGCCCCAGCATTTT. This encodes CASNQGGGQPQHF.

This chain connects TRBV20-1 to TRBJ2-7, with TRBD1 matching over 10 bases. This CDR3 comprises 14 residues. CDR1 and CDR2 (germline): DFQATT, SNEGSKA (reference sequence). J gave up 3 bases and V 0 bases, and 2 bases lay outside the gene matches. CDR3 sequence reads: CSARERTGGYEQYF. The CDR3, as DNA: TGCAGTGCTAGAGAAAGGACAGGGGGCTACGAGCAGTACTTC.